This TCR beta chain appears in the sequencing data of a study of T cell responses to AZD1222 COVID-19 vaccine. This clone was counted a single time. The antigen remains unidentified. Assay used: immunoSEQ multiplex PCR; TCRdb lists only in-frame clones, some missing. The table has over 130,000 clones, 85% to 95% seen once. The CDR3 spans 16 residues. Trimming cost V 2 bases and J 5 bases; bases outside gene matches: 3. The germline gives CDR1 MNHEY, CDR2 SVGEGT. Study-level points and caveats: At 160-218 and 743-854, vaccine-associated CD4 TCRs were dominant, and they spanned spike. The sample set comprised mostly white British donors with more females, and clonal diversity was possibly underestimated. No repertoire was sampled before or during the peak T cell response, only after it.

The clonotype comes from an adult who received the AZD1222 COVID-19 vaccine. The material was peripheral blood, obtained 28 days after the second AZD1222 dose. The gene calls are TRBV6-2 or TRBV6-3 and TRBJ2-1, with 13 nucleotides matching TRBD2. CDR3 nucleotide sequence: TGTGCCAGCAGTTACCGGGGACTAGCGGGAAACAATGAGCAGTTCTTC. Amino acids: CASSYRGLAGNNEQFF.